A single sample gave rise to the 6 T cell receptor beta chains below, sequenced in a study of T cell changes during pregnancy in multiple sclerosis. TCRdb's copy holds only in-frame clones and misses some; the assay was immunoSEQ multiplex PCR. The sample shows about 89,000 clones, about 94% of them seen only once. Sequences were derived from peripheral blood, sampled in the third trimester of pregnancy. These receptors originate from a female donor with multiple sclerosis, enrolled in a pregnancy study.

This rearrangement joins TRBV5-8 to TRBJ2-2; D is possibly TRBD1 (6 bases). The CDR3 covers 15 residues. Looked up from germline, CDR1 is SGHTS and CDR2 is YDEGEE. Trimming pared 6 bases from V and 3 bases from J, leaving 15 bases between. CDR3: CASTLEGVHTGELFF. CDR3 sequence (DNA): TGTGCCAGCACCCTCGAGGGGGTACACACCGGGGAGCTGTTTTTT. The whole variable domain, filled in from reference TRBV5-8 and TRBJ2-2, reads EAGVTQSPTHLIKTRGQQATLRCSPISGHTSVYWYQQALGLGLQFLLWYDEGEERNRGNFPPRFSGRQFPNYSSELNVNALELEDSALYLCASTLEGVHTGELFFGEGSRLTVL.

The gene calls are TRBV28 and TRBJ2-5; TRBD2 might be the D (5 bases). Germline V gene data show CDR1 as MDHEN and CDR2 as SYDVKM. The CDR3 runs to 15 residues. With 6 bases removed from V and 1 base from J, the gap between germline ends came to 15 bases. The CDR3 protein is CASRPGRAVQETQYF. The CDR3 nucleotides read TGTGCCAGCAGGCCTGGGCGGGCAGTCCAAGAGACCCAGTACTTC.

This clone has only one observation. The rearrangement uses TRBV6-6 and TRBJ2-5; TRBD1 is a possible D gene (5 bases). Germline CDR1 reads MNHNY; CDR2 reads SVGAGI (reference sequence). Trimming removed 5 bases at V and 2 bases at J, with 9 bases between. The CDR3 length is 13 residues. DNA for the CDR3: TGTGCCAGCAGTGCCAGGGTTCAAGAGACCCAGTACTTC. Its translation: CASSARVQETQYF.

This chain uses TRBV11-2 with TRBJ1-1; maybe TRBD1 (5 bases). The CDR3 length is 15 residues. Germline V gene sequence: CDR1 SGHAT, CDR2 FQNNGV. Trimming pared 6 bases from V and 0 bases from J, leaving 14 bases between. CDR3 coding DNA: TGTGCCAGCAGTGCGATGCAGGGATTGAACACTGAAGCTTTCTTT. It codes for CASSAMQGLNTEAFF.

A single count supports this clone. CDR3 nucleotides: TGTGCCAGCAGCCTGTCCCCGACTAGCGGACACACAGATACGCAGTATTTT. Encoded protein: CASSLSPTSGHTDTQYF. The chain is built from TRBV7-6 and TRBJ2-3; 9 bases align to TRBD2. With V trimmed by 5 bases and J by 2 bases, 11 bases remained unmatched. CDR3 length equals 17 residues. Germline CDR1 and CDR2: SGHVS and FNYEAQ. The whole variable domain, filled in from reference TRBV7-6 and TRBJ2-3, reads GAGVSQSPRYKVTKRGQDVALRCDPISGHVSLYWYRQALGQGPEFLTYFNYEAQQDKSGLPNDRFSAERPEGSISTLTIQRTEQRDSAMYRCASSLSPTSGHTDTQYFGPGTRLTVL.

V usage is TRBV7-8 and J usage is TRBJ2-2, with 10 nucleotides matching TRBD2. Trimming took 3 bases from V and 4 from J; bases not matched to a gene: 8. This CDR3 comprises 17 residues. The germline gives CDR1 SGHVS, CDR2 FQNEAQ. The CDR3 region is CASSLGGAGGVTGELFF. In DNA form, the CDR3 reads TGTGCCAGCAGCTTGGGGGGAGCGGGAGGGGTCACCGGGGAGCTGTTTTTT.